Below, 5 T cell receptor beta chains from the same sample are listed, as sequenced in a study of early T cells in non-severe SARS-CoV-2 infection. TCRdb re-derived calls from the 5' RACE reads in MiXCR, one entry per CDR3 protein. The table has tens of thousands of distinct CDR3 sequences, about 4.6% seen once. Specimen: whole blood. Source of these receptors: an adult who was a healthcare worker with PCR-confirmed SARS-CoV-2 infection or an uninfected control (not recorded which).

This clonotype was seen repeatedly, ten times or more. The V and J genes are TRBV11-2 and TRBJ2-7; D remains ambiguous. With 7 bases removed from V and 3 bases from J, the gap between germline ends came to 16 bases. Germline V lookup: CDR1 SGHAT, CDR2 FQNNGV. The CDR3 extends over 14 amino acids. The CDR3 sequence: CASTPLKGFYEQYF. Here the CDR3 DNA reads TGTGCCAGCACCCCCTTAAAGGGTTTCTACGAGCAGTACTTC.

This clonotype appeared many times. The chain combines TRBV6-2 or TRBV6-3 with TRBJ1-2; 7 positions match TRBD1. Germline assignment: CDR1 MNHEY and CDR2 SVGEGT. V was pared by 2 bases and J by 4 bases, with 10 bases of the junction left unmatched. The CDR3 is 16 amino acids. CDR3 region: CASSYPPDRAPYGYTF. The DNA of the CDR3 is TGTGCCAGCAGTTACCCGCCCGACAGGGCGCCCTATGGCTACACCTTC.

There are many counts of this clonotype. This sequence joins TRBV5-4 and TRBJ2-2, with no clear D. The germline V gene encodes CDR1 SGHNT and CDR2 YYREEE (reference sequence). Trimming removed 1 base from V and 1 base from J, with 8 bases in between. The CDR3 is 15 amino acids. The CDR3: CASSLRLRNTGELFF. The CDR3 nucleotides are TGTGCCAGCAGCTTGAGGCTCAGGAACACCGGGGAGCTGTTTTTT.

The chain is built from TRBV5-4 and TRBJ2-7, with 7 nucleotides matching TRBD1. Trimming took 1 base from V and 3 from J; bases not matched to a gene: 7. Per germline, CDR1 SGHNT and CDR2 YYREEE (reference sequence). This CDR3 is built from 15 residues. CDR3 loop: CASSLSYRGNYEQYF. CDR3 nucleotides: TGTGCCAGCAGCTTGTCATACAGGGGCAACTACGAGCAGTACTTC.

This clonotype is medium-sized. The J gene is TRBJ2-7, the V gene TRBV9; D tentatively fits TRBD1 or TRBD2 (5 bases each). This CDR3 region has 15 residues. CDR1 is SGDLS and CDR2 is YYNGEE in the germline V gene. Trimming cost V 3 bases and J 1 base, with 14 bases left between them. The CDR3: CASSARGGGSYEQYF. CDR3 bases: TGTGCCAGCAGCGCCCGGGGTGGGGGATCCTACGAGCAGTACTTC.